This T cell receptor beta chain emerged from a study of post-analysis software for immune sequencing data. As to this clonotype: What it recognizes is unknown.

Study-wide findings and caveats: The five TRBV segments detected at higher frequency in patients than in controls included TRBV5-6, TRBV5-1 and TRBV20-1. By F measure, strong co-clustering occurred among samples prepared in the same batch. Compared against controls, patients with multiple sclerosis displayed significantly lower normalized Chao1 diversity.

cDNA libraries for TCR beta contained unique molecular identifiers. Each CDR3 protein is one row after TCRdb ran MiXCR on the PCR reads. The sample records roughly 180,000 distinct CDR3 sequences, 30% being singletons. Trimming at V came to 1 base and at J to 11 bases, leaving 18 bases not matched to a gene. The CDR3 is made up of 17 amino acids. Germline CDR1 reads LGHNA; CDR2 reads YNFKEQ. The chain links TRBV4-2 to TRBJ2-5; 8 bases map to TRBD2. This clonotype was obtained from a girl aged 10 to 17 with multiple sclerosis. The sample comprised blood. CDR3 nucleotides: TGTGCCAGCAGCCAAGGTCCCCTAGCGGGCTTCGACAATGAGCAGTACTTC. Its protein product is CASSQGPLAGFDNEQYF.